This T cell receptor beta chain was captured by sequencing in a study of shared clonotypes between healthy human individuals. In the naive CD8 group, cells lacked CD45RO and were positively selected for CCR7, so terminally differentiated effector memory CD45RA+ cells were left out. Findings of the study overall: Some clonotypes were shared by all four sorted-subset donors, while others were not shared. The non-shared ones had lower generation probabilities than the shared ones.

Concerning this clone: Antigen: not known. Other DNA sequences in the sample encode the same CDR3.

Generated by immunoSEQ multiplex PCR, the TCRdb table keeps only in-frame clones and is missing some. The sample has 2 million to 2.5 million clones; over 85% are singletons. V was shortened by 3 bases and J by 2 bases, with 8 bases between the two germline ends. The CDR3 has 13 residues. Per germline, CDR1 MNHEY and CDR2 SMNVEV (reference sequence). V and J are TRBV27 and TRBJ2-7; D not resolved. This clonotype was sampled from a man aged 18 to 29 in good health. The specimen was naive CD8+ T cells sorted from blood. CDR3 bases: TGTGCCAGCAGTTTGGGCGTGGCCTACGAGCAGTACTTC. It codes for CASSLGVAYEQYF.